This TCR beta chain was recovered during a study of T cells in tumors and immune-related adverse events (dated by TCRdb to the early 2020s). The CDR3, cysteine through phenylalanine, is 17 amino acids long. The CDR3 DNA has 51 bases and is translated from base 1. V is shortened by 1 base, J by 0 bases, and the region joining them spans 15 bases. CDR1 and CDR2, per the germline V gene, are KGHSH and LQKENI. Comments on this clone: It has no known antigen specificity. Base qualities are not at hand, and no much larger clone is one base apart.

The TCR beta locus was amplified and sequenced using the immunoSEQ assay, from which bulk TCR Vbeta CDR3 data were obtained. Per the source publication's procedure: CDR3s were excluded if they were non-productive, were shorter than 7 amino acids, or did not start with C or end with F/W. Analysis was restricted to specimens with at least 1000 reads, and each clonotype was defined at the amino acid level. Clonality was calculated as 1 minus Pielou's evenness. To equalize library sizes, abundance-weighted random subsampling with replacement was performed 100 times so that 95% confidence intervals could be reported. Repertoire overlap was quantified using the Morisita overlap index, and the top 40 clones per specimen were examined for overlap with the irAE. Sourced from immuneACCESS, this table was stored by TCRdb with only in-frame sequences that have V and J called. A share of the clones is absent; for the studies checked, an unresolved V gene accounts for under half, and the remainder has no known explanation. That table gives V, J and clone size, and the DNA gave D and trimming. This sample gives about 11,000 clones in total; about nine tenths of them show up just once. The ten top clones hold roughly 1.5% of the sample.

The treatment or condition label of this sample denotes: nivolumab (PD-1 blockade) given before sampling. The DNeasy Blood and Tissue Kit was used to extract DNA from formalin-fixed paraffin-embedded specimens. The sequence derives from a female donor with metastatic renal cell carcinoma. Specimen: lymph node tissue, collected from a patient treated with anti-PD-1 therapy. The chain was built from TRBV18 and TRBJ1-1; TRBD1 could be the D gene, as 5 bases match. The CDR3 reads CASSPREVDSLNTEAFF. The DNA sequence reads TGTGCCAGCTCACCACGGGAGGTAGACAGCTTGAACACTGAAGCTTTCTTT.